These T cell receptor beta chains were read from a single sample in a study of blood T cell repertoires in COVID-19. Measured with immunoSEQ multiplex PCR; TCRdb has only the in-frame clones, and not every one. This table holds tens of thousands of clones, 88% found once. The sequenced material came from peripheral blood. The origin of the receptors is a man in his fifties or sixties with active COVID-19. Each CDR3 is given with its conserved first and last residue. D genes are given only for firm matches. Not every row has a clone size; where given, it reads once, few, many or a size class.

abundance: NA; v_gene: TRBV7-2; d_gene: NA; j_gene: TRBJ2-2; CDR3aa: CASSLAGGYTGELFF; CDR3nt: TGTGCCAGCAGCTTAGCTGGGGGGTACACCGGGGAGCTGTTTTTT
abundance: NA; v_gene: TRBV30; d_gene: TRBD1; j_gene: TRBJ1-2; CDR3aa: CAWSSDRDYGYTF; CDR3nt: TGTGCCTGGAGTTCGGACAGGGACTATGGCTACACCTTC
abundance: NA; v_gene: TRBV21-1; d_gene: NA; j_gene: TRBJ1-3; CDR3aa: CASSNGQGHSGNTIYF; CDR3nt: TGTGCCAGCAGCAATGGACAGGGCCACTCTGGAAACACCATATATTTT
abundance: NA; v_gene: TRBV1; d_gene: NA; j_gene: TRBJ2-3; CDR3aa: CAREGTQYF; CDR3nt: TGCGCAAGGGAGGGGACGCAGTATTTT
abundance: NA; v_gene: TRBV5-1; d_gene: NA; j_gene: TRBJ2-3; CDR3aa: CASSLGQVVRF; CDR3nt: TGCGCCAGCAGCTTGGGACAGGTCGTGCGTTTT
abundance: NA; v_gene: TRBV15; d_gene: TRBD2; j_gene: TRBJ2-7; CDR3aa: CATSITSGAGGRYEQYF; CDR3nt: TGTGCCACCAGCATAACCTCGGGCGCGGGGGGAAGGTACGAGCAGTACTTC
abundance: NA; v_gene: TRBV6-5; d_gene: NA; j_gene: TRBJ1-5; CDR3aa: CASSPDRYQPQHF; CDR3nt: TGTGCCAGCAGTCCCGACAGATATCAGCCCCAGCATTTT
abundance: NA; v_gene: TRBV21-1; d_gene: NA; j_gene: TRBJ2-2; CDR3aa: CASCEERGCTGELFF; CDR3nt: TGTGCCAGCTGTGAAGAGCGGGGGTGTACCGGGGAGCTGTTTTTT
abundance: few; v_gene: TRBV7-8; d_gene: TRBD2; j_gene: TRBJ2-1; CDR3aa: CASSSLAAGGYNEQFF; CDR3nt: TGTGCCAGCAGCTCCCTAGCGGCCGGGGGTTACAATGAGCAGTTCTTC
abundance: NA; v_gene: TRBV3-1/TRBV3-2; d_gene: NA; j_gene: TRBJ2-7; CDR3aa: CASSQDSRPLYEQYF; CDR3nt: TGTGCCAGCAGCCAAGATTCGAGGCCCCTCTACGAGCAGTACTTC
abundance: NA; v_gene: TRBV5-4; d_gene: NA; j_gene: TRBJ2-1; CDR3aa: CASSLFGSGEQFF; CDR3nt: TGTGCCAGCAGCTTGTTTGGCAGCGGTGAGCAGTTCTTC
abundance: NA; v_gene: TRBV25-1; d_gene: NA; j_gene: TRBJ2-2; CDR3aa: CASTPSGSNGELFF; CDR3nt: TGTGCCAGCACCCCATCGGGATCCAACGGGGAGCTGTTTTTT
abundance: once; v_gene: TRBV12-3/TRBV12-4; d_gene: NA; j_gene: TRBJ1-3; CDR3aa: CASRASTGNTIYF; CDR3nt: TGTGCCAGCAGAGCTTCCACTGGAAACACCATATATTTT
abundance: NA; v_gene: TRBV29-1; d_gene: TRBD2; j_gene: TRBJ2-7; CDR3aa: CSVKRGRTYEQYF; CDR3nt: TGCAGCGTTAAGCGGGGGCGAACCTACGAGCAGTACTTC
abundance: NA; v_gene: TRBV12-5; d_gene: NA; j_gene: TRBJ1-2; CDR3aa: CASGLVLGERTANYGYTF; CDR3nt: TGTGCTAGTGGTTTGGTATTAGGGGAAAGGACAGCTAACTATGGCTACACCTTC
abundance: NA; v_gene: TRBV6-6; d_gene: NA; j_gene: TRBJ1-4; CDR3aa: CASIDRPNEKLFF; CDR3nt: TGTGCCAGCATCGACAGGCCGAATGAAAAACTGTTTTTT
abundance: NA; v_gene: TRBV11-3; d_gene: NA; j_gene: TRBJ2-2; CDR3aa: CASSLLSGSTGELFF; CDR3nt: TGTGCCAGCAGCTTATTGAGTGGGAGTACCGGGGAGCTGTTTTTT
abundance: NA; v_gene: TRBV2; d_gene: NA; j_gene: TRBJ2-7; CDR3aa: CASSTSPNEQYF; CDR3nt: TGTGCCAGCAGTACTAGCCCCAACGAGCAGTACTTC
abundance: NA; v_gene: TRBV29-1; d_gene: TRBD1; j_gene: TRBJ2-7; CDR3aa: CSAPRDSFYEQYF; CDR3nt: TGCAGCGCCCCCCGGGACAGTTTTTACGAGCAGTACTTC
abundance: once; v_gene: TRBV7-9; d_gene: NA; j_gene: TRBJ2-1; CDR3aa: CASSFPLSSYNEQFF; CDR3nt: TGTGCCAGCAGCTTCCCCCTGAGCTCCTACAATGAGCAGTTCTTC
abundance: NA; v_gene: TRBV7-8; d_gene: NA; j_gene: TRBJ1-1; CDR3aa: CASSLVSGRGTEAFF; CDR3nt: TGTGCCAGCAGCTTAGTCTCAGGGAGGGGCACTGAAGCTTTCTTT
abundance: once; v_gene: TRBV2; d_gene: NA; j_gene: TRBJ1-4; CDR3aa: CASSEAGGAEKLFF; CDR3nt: TGTGCCAGCAGTGAAGCAGGTGGGGCCGAAAAACTGTTTTTT
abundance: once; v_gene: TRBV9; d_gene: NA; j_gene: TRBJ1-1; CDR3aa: CASSVTQNTEAFF; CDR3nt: TGTGCCAGCAGCGTTACACAGAACACTGAAGCTTTCTTT
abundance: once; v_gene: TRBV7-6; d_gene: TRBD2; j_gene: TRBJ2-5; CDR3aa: CASSSVATSGQETQYF; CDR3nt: TGTGCCAGCAGCTCGGTCGCGACTAGCGGCCAAGAGACCCAGTACTTC
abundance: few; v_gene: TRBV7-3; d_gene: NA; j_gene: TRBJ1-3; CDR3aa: CASSSGGNTIYF; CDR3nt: TGTGCCAGCAGCTCGGGGGGGAACACCATATATTTT
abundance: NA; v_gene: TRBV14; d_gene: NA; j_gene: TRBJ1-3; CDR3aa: CASSLSTGVYTIYF; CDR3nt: TGTGCCAGCAGCCTCTCAACGGGGGTGTACACCATATATTTT
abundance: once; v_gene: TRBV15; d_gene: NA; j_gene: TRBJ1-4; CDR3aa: CATSTGLTTNEKLFF; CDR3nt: TGTGCCACCTCCACAGGCCTCACAACTAATGAAAAACTGTTTTTT
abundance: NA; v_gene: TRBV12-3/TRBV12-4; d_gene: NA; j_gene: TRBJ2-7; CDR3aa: CASSSLYEQYF; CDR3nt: TGTGCCAGCAGCTCGTTGTACGAGCAGTACTTC
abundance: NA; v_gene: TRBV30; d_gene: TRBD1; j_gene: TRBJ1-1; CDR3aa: CAWSAQGGRTEAFF; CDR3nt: TGTGCCTGGAGTGCGCAGGGGGGACGGACTGAAGCTTTCTTT
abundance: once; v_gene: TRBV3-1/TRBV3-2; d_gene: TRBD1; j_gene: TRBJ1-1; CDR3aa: CASSQTGDTEAFF; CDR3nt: TGTGCCAGCAGCCAGACAGGGGACACTGAAGCTTTCTTT
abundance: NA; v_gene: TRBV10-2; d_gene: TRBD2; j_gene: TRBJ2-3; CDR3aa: CASSFMRGVADTQYF; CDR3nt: TGCGCCAGCAGTTTCATGCGGGGGGTGGCAGATACGCAGTATTTT
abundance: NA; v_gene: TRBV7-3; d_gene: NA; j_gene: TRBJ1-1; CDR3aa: CASSFVPGAFF; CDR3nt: TGTGCCAGCAGCTTCGTTCCGGGGGCTTTCTTT
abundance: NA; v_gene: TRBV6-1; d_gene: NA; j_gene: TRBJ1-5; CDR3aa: CASSVADSPVLGQPQHF; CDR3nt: TGTGCCAGCAGTGTCGCGGACAGCCCCGTTTTGGGGCAGCCCCAGCATTTT
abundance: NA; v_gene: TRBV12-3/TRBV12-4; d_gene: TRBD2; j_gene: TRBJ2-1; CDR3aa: CASGLAGGNEQFF; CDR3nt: TGTGCCTCGGGACTAGCGGGGGGTAATGAGCAGTTCTTC
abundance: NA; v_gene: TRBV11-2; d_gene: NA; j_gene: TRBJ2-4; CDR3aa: CASSLRDLPLRGIQYF; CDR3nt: TGTGCCAGCAGCTTGCGGGACTTGCCCTTAAGAGGCATTCAGTACTTC
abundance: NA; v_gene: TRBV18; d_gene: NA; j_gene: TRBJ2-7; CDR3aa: CASSPRMGQGYSYEQYF; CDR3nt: TGTGCCAGCTCACCACGGATGGGACAAGGATACTCCTACGAGCAGTACTTC
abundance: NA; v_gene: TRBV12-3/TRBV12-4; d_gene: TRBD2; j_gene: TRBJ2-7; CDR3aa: CALAGGPYEQYF; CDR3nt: TGTGCCCTGGCGGGGGGACCCTACGAGCAGTACTTC
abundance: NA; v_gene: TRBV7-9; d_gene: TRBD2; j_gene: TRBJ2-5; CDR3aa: CASSPRWRGADQETQYF; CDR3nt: TGTGCCAGCAGCCCGAGATGGCGGGGGGCCGATCAAGAGACCCAGTACTTC
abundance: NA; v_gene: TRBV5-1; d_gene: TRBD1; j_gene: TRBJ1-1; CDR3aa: CASSPGGTGTEAFF; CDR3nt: TGCGCCAGCAGCCCCGGTGGGACAGGAACTGAAGCTTTCTTT
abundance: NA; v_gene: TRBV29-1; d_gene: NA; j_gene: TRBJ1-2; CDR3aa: CSVEIRGGYTF; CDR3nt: TGCAGCGTCGAAATACGGGGTGGCTACACCTTC
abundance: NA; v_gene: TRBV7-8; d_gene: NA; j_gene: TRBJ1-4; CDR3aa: CASSRGQPSTNEKLFF; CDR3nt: TGTGCCAGCAGCAGAGGACAGCCGTCAACTAATGAAAAACTGTTTTTT
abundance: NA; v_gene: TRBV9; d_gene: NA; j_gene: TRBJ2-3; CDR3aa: CASSLRGSTDTQYF; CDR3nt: TGTGCCAGCAGCCTTAGGGGGAGCACAGATACGCAGTATTTT
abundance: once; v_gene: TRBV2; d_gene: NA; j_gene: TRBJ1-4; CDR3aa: CASRADTTEKLFF; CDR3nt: TGTGCCAGCAGGGCCGACACCACTGAAAAACTGTTTTTT
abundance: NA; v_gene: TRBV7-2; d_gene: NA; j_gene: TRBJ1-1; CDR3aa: CASSLQGGNRRAFF; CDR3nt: TGTGCCAGCAGCTTACAAGGGGGAAATAGAAGGGCTTTCTTT
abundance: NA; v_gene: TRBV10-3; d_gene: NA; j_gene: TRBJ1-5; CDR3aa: CAISGDLNQPQHF; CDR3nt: TGTGCCATCTCAGGGGATCTTAATCAGCCCCAGCATTTT
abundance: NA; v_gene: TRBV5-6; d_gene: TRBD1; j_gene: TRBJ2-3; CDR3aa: CASSSYRDRGYF; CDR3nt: TGTGCCAGCAGCTCCTACCGGGACAGGGGGTATTTT
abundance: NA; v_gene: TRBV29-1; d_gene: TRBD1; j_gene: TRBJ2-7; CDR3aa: CSAKEYGTGGYEQYF; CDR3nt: TGCAGCGCAAAAGAATACGGGACAGGAGGCTACGAGCAGTACTTC
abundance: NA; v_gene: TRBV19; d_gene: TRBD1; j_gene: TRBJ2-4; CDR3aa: CASSNLYRGENIQYF; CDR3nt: TGTGCCAGTAGTAACCTCTACAGGGGTGAAAACATTCAGTACTTC
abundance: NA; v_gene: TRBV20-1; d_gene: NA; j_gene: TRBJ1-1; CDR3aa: CSGREDTEAFF; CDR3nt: TGCAGTGGGAGGGAGGACACTGAAGCTTTCTTT
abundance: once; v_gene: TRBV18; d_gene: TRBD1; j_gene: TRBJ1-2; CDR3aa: CASSLRQGDYGYTF; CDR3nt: TGTGCCAGCTCATTAAGACAGGGCGACTATGGCTACACCTTC
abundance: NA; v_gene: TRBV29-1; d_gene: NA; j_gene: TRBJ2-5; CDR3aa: CSVRDNLETQYF; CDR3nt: TGCAGCGTTCGGGACAATTTGGAGACCCAGTACTTC
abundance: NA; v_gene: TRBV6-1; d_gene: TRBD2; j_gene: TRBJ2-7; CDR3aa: CASSEVGGGGGSSYEQYF; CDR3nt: TGTGCCAGCAGTGAAGTAGGGGGAGGCGGGGGGAGCTCCTACGAGCAGTACTTC
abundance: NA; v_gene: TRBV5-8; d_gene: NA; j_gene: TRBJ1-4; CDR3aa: CASSLQGTGNEKLFF; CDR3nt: TGTGCCAGCAGCTTGCAGGGAACTGGGAATGAAAAACTGTTTTTT
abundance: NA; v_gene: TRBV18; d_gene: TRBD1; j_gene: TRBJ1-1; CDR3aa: CASSAAGTGGTEAFF; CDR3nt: TGTGCCAGCTCAGCAGCCGGGACAGGGGGCACTGAAGCTTTCTTT
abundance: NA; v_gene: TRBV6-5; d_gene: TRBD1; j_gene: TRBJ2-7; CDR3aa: CASSPSQGAVGEQYF; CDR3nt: TGTGCCAGCAGTCCCTCCCAGGGGGCTGTGGGTGAGCAGTACTTC
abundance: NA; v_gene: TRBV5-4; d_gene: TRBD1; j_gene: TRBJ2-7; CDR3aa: CASSPRGQGSPYEQYF; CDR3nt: TGTGCCAGCAGCCCAAGGGGACAGGGGAGCCCCTACGAGCAGTACTTC
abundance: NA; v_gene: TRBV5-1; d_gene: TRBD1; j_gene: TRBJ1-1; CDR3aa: CASSPFRDRGNTEAFF; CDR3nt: TGCGCCAGCAGCCCATTCCGGGACAGGGGCAACACTGAAGCTTTCTTT
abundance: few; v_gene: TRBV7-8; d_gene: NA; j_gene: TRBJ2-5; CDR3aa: CASSLAGVQETQYF; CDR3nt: TGTGCCAGCAGCTTAGCGGGAGTCCAAGAGACCCAGTACTTC